Shown below are 9 T cell receptor beta chains from a single sample sequenced in a study of metastatic and nonmetastatic thyroid tumors. All patients were untreated before thyroid surgery. TCRdb re-clonotyped the PCR reads through MiXCR. This table has approximately 6,000 clones, around a third appearing once. The sequenced material came from adjacent normal tissue. The receptors stem from a male donor with papillary thyroid cancer or a benign thyroid nodule (not recorded which). Some clones in this sample may be carry-over from other donors' samples.

The V call is TRBV20-1, the J call TRBJ2-7; possibly TRBD2 for D (5 bases). V lost 2 bases and J 2 bases, leaving 10 bases between the germline ends. This CDR3 region has 13 residues. Germline V gene data show CDR1 as DFQATT and CDR2 as SNEGSKA (reference sequence). This chain's CDR3 is CSARTGITYEQYF. CDR3 nucleotide sequence: TGCAGTGCTAGAACCGGGATCACCTACGAGCAGTACTTC.

The sample holds one count of this clone. The chain joins TRBV20-1 to TRBJ2-1; 8 bases line up with TRBD2. Trimming took 0 bases from V and 4 from J; bases not matched to a gene: 5. Germline values: CDR1 DFQATT, CDR2 SNEGSKA (reference sequence). This CDR3 is built from 15 residues. The CDR3 spells CSARDQLAGYNEQFF. In DNA, the CDR3 is TGCAGTGCTAGAGATCAATTAGCGGGGTACAATGAGCAGTTCTTC.

The chain uses TRBV20-1 and TRBJ2-1; 8 positions match TRBD2. Germline V gene data show CDR1 as DFQATT and CDR2 as SNEGSKA (reference sequence). V shed 0 bases, J shed 4 bases, and the junction held 5 bases outside the gene matches. The CDR3 has 15 amino acids. The chain's CDR3 is CSARDSGTLYNEQFF. DNA of the CDR3: TGCAGTGCTAGAGATAGCGGGACACTATACAATGAGCAGTTCTTC.

This clone came up a few times. Germline is not matched at one junction end, which may reflect a read error. The rearrangement joins TRBV27 to TRBJ1-2; D gene ambiguous. The CDR3 sequence is 14 residues long. Germline-derived CDR1 and CDR2 are MNHEY and SMNVEV (reference sequence). The CDR3 DNA follows: TGTGCCAGCCGTTTTGGAGCCAGACGAGATGGCTACACCTTC. It codes for CASRFGARRDGYTF.

The J gene is TRBJ2-2, the V gene TRBV11-2, with D possibly matching TRBD2 (7 bases). Trimming shortened V by 1 base and J by 6 bases, and 15 bases separated the two germline ends. The CDR3 length is 16 residues. CDR1 is SGHAT and CDR2 is FQNNGV in the germline V gene. The CDR3 DNA reads as TGTGCCAGCAGCTTAGTCCCGGGGGGCGAGGCCGGGGAGCTGTTTTTT. Translated: CASSLVPGGEAGELFF.

The chain combines TRBV11-2 with TRBJ2-5; TRBD2 might be the D (5 bases). V lost 1 base and J lost 4, with 25 bases in between. The CDR3 extends over 19 amino acids. CDR1 is SGHAT, CDR2 FQNNGV, per germline. DNA of the CDR3: TGTGCCAGCAGCTTAGTTCCAATGGGTCTAGCCCCTGGTCGAGAGACCCAGTACTTC. As protein: CASSLVPMGLAPGRETQYF. The whole variable domain, filled in from reference TRBV11-2 and TRBJ2-5, reads EAGVAQSPRYKIIEKRQSVAFWCNPISGHATLYWYQQILGQGPKLLIQFQNNGVVDDSQLPKDRFSAERLKGVDSTLKIQPAKLEDSAVYLCASSLVPMGLAPGRETQYFGPGTRLLVL.

In its sample, this clone is medium-sized. The CDR3 coding sequence is TGCGCCAGCAGCCCCGTCTCCGGGGGGGCTGGCGAAAAACTGTTTTTT. It codes for CASSPVSGGAGEKLFF. The gene calls are TRBV5-1 and TRBJ1-4; possibly TRBD1 for D (6 bases). There are 16 residues in the CDR3. The germline V gene encodes CDR1 SGHRS and CDR2 YFSETQ. Trimming pared 4 bases from V and 8 bases from J, leaving 21 bases between.

This clone came up a few times. The chain couples TRBV12-3 or TRBV12-4 to TRBJ2-1; 8 positions match TRBD2. The CDR3 contains 14 residues. Trimming cost V 5 bases and J 15 bases; bases outside gene matches: 15. CDR3 nucleotides: TGTGCCAGCAGTGGGACACGAACCGGGGGGGCGGCGTTCTTC. This translates into CASSGTRTGGAAFF.

This clone occurred many times. Just one base apart from a much larger clone, this may be a read error. The same CDR3 is also encoded by other DNA sequences in this sample. This chain connects TRBV28 to TRBJ1-4; D gene uncertain. The CDR3 loop spans 12 amino acids. The germline V and J ends were trimmed by 6 bases and 7 bases, with 9 bases remaining between them. Germline CDR1 and CDR2: MDHEN and SYDVKM. The CDR3 here is CASRTAGEKLFF. The CDR3 coding sequence is TGTGCCAGCAGGACGGCGGGTGAAAAACTGTTTTTT.